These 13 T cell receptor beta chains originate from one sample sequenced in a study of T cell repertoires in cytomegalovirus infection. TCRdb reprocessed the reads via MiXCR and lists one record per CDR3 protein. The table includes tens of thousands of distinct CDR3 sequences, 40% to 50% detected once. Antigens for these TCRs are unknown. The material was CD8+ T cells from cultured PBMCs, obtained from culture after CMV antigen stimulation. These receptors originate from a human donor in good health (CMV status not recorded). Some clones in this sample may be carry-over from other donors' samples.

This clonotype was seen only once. The CDR3 DNA reads TGTGCCAGCAGAGGGGACACCGGGGAGCTGTTTTTT. Amino acid sequence: CASRGDTGELFF. The V gene is TRBV27, the J gene TRBJ2-2; D perhaps matches TRBD1 (5 bases). Trimming pared 6 bases from V and 3 bases from J, leaving 5 bases between. Germline CDR1 and CDR2: MNHEY and SMNVEV (reference sequence). CDR3 length equals 12 residues.

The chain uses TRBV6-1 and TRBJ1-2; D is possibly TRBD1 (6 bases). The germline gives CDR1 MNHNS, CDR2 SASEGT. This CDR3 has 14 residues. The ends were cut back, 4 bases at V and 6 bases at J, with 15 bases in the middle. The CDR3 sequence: CASSGGALGHGYTF. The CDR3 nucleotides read TGTGCCAGCAGTGGGGGGGCTCTGGGGCATGGCTACACCTTC.

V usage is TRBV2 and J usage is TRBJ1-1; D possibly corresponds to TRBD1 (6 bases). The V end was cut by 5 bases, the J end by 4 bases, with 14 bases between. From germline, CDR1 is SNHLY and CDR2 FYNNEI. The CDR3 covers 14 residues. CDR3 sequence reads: CASSLAVGGTEAFF. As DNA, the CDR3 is TGTGCCAGCAGTCTCGCAGTAGGGGGCACTGAAGCTTTCTTT.

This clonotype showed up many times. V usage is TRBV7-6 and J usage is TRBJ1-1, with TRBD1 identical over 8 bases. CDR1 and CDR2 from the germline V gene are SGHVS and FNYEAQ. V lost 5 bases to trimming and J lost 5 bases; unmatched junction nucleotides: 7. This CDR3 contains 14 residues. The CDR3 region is CASSNGQGGTEAFF. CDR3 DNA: TGTGCCAGCAGCAATGGACAGGGCGGGACTGAAGCTTTCTTT.

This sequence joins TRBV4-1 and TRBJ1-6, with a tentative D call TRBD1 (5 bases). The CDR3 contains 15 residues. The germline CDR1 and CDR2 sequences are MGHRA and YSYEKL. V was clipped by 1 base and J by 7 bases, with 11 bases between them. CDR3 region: CASSQAGVWNSPLHF. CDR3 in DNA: TGCGCCAGCAGCCAAGCGGGGGTATGGAATTCACCCCTCCACTTT.

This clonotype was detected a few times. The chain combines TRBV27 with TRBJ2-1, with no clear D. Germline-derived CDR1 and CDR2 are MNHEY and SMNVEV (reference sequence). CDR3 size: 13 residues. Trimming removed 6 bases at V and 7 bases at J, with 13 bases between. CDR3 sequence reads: CASSLSAGNEQFF. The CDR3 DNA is TGTGCCAGCAGCCTCTCGGCCGGGAATGAGCAGTTCTTC.

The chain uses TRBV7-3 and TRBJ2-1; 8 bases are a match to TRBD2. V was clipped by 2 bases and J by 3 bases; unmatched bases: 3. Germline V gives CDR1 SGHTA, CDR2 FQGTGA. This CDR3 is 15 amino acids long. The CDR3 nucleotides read TGTGCCAGCAGCTTAGCGGGAGGTTACTACAATGAGCAGTTCTTC. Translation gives CASSLAGGYYNEQFF.

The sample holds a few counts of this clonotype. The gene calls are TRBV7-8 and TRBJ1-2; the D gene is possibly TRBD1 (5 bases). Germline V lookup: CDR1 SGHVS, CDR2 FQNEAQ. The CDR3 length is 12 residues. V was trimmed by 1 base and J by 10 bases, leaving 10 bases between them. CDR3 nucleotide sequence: TGTGCCAGCAGCTTAGGAGGCAGGGACTACACCTTC. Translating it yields CASSLGGRDYTF.

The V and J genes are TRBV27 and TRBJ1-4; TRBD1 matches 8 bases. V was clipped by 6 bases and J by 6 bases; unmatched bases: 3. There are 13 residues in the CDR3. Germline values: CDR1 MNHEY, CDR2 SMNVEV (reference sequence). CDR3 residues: CASRTGVDEKLFF. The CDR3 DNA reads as TGTGCCAGCAGGACAGGGGTAGATGAAAAACTGTTTTTT.

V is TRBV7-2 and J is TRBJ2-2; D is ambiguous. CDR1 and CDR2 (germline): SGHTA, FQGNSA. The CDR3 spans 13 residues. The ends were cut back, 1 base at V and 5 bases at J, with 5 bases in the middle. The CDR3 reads CASSLDKTGELFF. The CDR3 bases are TGTGCCAGCAGCTTAGACAAAACCGGGGAGCTGTTTTTT.

CDR3: CASSYSRELFF. The CDR3 DNA sequence: TGTGCCAGCAGTTATTCCAGGGAGCTGTTTTTT. J is TRBJ2-2 and V is TRBV12-3 or TRBV12-4; no firm D call. The germline V and J ends were trimmed by 4 bases and 9 bases, with 6 bases remaining between them. This CDR3 is built from 11 residues.

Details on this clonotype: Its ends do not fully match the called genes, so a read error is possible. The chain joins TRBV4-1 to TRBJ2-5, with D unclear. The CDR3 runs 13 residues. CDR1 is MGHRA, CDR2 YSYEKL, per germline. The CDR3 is CTSSQATQETQYF. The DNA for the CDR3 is TGCACCAGCAGCCAAGCCACCCAAGAGACCCAGTACTTC.

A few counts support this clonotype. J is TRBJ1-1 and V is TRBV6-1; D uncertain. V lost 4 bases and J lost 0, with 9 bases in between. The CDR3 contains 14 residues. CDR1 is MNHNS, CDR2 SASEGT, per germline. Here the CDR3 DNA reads TGTGCCAGCAGTGGGATCGCTATGAACACTGAAGCTTTCTTT. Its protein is CASSGIAMNTEAFF.